The T cell receptor (beta chain) under discussion was sequenced for a study of blood T cell repertoires in COVID-19. In the study overall: T cells, B-cell-depleted T cells, or PBMCs provided the cDNA or gDNA that served as material.

Here immunoSEQ multiplex PCR was the method, and the copy in TCRdb shows in-frame clones only, minus some. The repertoire holds about 150,000 clones, with over 70% as singletons. Germline loops: CDR1 LNHDA, CDR2 SQIVND (reference sequence). This CDR3 is 15 amino acids long. V lost 10 bases and J lost 1; bases outside the gene matches: 8. The chain links TRBV19 to TRBJ2-1, with TRBD2 identical over 9 bases. The sample comprised peripheral blood. This sequence originates from a man in his fifties or sixties with acute or convalescent COVID-19. CDR3 DNA sequence: TGTGCCACCCGCGGGGGGGCCGTATCCTACAATGAGCAGTTCTTC. The encoded protein is CATRGGAVSYNEQFF.